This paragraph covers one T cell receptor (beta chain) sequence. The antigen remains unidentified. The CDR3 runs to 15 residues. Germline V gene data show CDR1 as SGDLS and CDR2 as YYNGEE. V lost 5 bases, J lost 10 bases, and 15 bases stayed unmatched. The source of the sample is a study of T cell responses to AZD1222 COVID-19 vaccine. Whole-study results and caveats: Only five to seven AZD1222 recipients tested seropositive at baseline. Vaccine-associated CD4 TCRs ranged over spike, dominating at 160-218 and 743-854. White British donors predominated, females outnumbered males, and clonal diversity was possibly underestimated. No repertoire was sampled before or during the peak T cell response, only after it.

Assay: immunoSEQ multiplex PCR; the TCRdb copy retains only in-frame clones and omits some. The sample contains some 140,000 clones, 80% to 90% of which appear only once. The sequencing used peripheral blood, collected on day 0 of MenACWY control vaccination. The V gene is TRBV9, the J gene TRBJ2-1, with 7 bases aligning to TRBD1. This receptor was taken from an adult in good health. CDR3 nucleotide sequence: TGTGCCAGCAGTCCATCCGGGACAGCCGGTGGAGAGCAGTTCTTC. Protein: CASSPSGTAGGEQFF.